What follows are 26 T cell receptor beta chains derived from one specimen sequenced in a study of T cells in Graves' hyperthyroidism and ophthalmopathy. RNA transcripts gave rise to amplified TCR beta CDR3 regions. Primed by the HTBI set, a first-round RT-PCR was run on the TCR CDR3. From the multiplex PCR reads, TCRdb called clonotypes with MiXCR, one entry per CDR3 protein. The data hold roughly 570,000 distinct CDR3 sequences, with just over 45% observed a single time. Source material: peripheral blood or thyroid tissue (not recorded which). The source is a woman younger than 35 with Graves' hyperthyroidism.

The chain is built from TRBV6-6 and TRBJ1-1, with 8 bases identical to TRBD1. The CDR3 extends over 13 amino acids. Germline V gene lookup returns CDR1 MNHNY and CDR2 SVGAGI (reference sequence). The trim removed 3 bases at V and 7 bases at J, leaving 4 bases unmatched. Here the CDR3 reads CASSYKTGVEAFF. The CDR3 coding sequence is TGTGCCAGCAGTTATAAGACAGGGGTTGAAGCTTTCTTT.

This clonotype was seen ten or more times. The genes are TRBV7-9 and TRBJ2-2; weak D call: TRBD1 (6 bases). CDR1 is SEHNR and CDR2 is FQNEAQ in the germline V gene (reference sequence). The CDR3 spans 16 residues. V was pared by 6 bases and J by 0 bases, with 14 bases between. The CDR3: CASRVRDTTNTGELFF. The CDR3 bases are TGTGCCAGCAGGGTCCGGGACACAACGAACACCGGGGAGCTGTTTTTT.

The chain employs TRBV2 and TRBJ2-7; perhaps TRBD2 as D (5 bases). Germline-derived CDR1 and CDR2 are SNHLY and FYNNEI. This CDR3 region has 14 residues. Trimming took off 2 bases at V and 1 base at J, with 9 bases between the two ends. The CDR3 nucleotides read TGTGCCAGCAGTGAAATGTGGGAGTCCTACGAGCAGTACTTC. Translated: CASSEMWESYEQYF. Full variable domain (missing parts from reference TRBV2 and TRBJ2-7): EPEVTQTPSHQVTQMGQEVILRCVPISNHLYFYWYRQILGQKVEFLVSFYNNEISEKSEIFDDQFSVERPDGSNFTLKIRSTKLEDSAMYFCASSEMWESYEQYFGPGTRLTVT.

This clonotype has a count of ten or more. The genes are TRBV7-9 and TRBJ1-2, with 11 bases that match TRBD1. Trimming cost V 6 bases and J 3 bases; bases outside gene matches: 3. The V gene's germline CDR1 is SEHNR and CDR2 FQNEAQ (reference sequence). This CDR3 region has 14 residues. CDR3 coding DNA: TGTGCCAGCAGTCCGGGACAGGGGGACTATGGCTACACCTTC. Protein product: CASSPGQGDYGYTF.

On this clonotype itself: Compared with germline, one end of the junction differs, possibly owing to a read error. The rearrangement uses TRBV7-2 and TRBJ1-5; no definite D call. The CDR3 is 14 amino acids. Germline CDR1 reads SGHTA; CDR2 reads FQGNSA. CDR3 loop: CASSLSGLVQTQHF. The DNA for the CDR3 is TGTGCCAGCAGCTTATCTGGGTTGGTTCAGACCCAGCATTTT.

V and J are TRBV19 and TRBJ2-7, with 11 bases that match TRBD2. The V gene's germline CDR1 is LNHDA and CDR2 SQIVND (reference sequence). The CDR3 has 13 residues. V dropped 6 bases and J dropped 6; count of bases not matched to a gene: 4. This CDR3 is CASRNLAGGEQYF. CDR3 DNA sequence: TGTGCCAGTAGGAATCTAGCGGGAGGCGAGCAGTACTTC.

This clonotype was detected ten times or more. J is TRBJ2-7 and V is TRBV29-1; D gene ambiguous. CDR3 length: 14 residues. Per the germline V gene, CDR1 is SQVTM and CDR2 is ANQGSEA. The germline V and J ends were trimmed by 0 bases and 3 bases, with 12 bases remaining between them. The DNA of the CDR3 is TGCAGCGTTGAAGAACACGGAATAAGCTACGAGCAGTACTTC. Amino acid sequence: CSVEEHGISYEQYF.

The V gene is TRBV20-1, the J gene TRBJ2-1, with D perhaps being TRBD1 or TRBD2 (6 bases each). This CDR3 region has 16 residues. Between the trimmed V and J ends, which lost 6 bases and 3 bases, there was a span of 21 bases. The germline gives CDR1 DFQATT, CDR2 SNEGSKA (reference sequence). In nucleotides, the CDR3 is TGCAGTGCCTTTGGGCGGGAAGGGGGAAACTACAATGAGCAGTTCTTC. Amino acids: CSAFGREGGNYNEQFF.

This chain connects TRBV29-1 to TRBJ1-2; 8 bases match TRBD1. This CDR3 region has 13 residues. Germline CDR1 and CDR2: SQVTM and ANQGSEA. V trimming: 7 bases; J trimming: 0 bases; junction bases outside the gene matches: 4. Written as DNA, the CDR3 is TGCAGCGAGGGGACAGGATCTAACTATGGCTACACCTTC. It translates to CSEGTGSNYGYTF. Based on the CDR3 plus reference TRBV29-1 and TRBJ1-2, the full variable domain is SAVISQKPSRDICQRGTSLTIQCQVDSQVTMMFWYRQQPGQSLTLIATANQGSEATYESGFVIDKFPISRPNLTFSTLTVSNMSPEDSSIYLCSEGTGSNYGYTFGSGTRLTVV.

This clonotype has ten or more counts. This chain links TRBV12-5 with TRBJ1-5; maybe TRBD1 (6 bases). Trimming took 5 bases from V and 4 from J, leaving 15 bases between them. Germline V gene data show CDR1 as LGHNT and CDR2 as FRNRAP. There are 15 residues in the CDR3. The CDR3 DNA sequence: TGTGCTAGTGGTACCGGACAGATTTCTAATCAGCCCCAGCATTTT. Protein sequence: CASGTGQISNQPQHF.

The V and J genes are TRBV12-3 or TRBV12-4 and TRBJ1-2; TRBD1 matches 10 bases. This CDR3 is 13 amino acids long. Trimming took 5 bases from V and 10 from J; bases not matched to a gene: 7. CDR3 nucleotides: TGTGCCAGCAGTCCCTGGGGGACAGGGGCCTACACCTTC. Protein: CASSPWGTGAYTF.

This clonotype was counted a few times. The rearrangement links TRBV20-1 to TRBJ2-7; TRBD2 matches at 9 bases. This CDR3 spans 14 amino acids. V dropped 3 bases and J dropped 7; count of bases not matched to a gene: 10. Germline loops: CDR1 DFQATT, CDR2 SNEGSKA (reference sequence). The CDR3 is CSASLPSGINEQYF. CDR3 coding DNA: TGCAGTGCTAGCCTTCCTAGCGGGATCAATGAGCAGTACTTC.

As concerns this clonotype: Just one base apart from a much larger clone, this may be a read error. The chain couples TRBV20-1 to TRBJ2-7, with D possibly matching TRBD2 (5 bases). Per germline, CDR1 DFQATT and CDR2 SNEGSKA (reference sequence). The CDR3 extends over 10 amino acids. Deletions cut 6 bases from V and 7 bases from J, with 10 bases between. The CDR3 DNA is TGCAGTGCAGCAGGAGGAGAGCAGTACTTC. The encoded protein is CSAAGGEQYF.

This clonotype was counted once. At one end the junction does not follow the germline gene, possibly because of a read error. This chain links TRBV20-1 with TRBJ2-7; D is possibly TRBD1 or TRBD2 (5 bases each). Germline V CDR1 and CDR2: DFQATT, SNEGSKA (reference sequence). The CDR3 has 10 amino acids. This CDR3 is CSAPPGRIAF. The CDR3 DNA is TGCAGTGCTCCCCCGGGACGGATCGCTTTC.

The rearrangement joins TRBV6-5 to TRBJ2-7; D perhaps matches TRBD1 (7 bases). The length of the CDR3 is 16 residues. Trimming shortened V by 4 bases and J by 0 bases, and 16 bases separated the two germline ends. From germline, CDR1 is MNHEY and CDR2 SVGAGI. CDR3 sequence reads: CASSSRGTARSYEQYF. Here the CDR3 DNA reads TGTGCCAGCAGTTCTCGCGGGACAGCCCGCTCCTACGAGCAGTACTTC.

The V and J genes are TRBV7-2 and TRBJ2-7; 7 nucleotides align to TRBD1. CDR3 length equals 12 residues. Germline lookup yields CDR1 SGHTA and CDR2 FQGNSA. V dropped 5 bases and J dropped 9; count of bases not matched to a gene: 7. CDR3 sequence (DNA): TGTGCCAGCAGCATCTACTACAGGGGGCAGTACTTC. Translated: CASSIYYRGQYF. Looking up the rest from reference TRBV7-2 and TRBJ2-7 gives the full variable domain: GAGVSQSPSNKVTEKGKDVELRCDPISGHTALYWYRQSLGQGLEFLIYFQGNSAPDKSGLPSDRFSAERTGGSVSTLTIQRTQQEDSAVYLCASSIYYRGQYFGPGTRLTVT.

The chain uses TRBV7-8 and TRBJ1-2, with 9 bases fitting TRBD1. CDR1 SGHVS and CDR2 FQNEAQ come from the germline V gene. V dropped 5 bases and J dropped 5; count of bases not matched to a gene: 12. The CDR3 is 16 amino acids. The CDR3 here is CASSLTRDRAPYGYTF. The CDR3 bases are TGTGCCAGCAGCCTCACCAGGGACAGGGCTCCGTATGGCTACACCTTC.

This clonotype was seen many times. CDR3 in DNA: TGCGCCAGCAGCCAAAGCGGGCGGAACACCGGGGAGCTGTTTTTT. It yields the protein CASSQSGRNTGELFF. The V and J genes are TRBV4-1 and TRBJ2-2; possible D gene TRBD2, 6 bases. The CDR3 runs to 15 residues. The V gene's germline CDR1 is MGHRA and CDR2 YSYEKL. V was trimmed by 2 bases and J by 1 base, leaving 8 bases between them.

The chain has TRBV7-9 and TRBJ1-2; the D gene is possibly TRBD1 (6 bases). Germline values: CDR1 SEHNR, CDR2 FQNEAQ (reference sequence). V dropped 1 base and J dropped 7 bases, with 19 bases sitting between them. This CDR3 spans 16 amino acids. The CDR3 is CASSLEYDRRESGYTF. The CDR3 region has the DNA TGTGCCAGCAGCTTAGAATACGACAGGAGGGAATCTGGCTACACCTTC.

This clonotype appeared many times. The CDR3 loop is CASSPWDDQETQYF. The CDR3, as DNA: TGTGCCAGTAGCCCATGGGACGACCAAGAGACCCAGTACTTC. The V gene is TRBV19, the J gene TRBJ2-5; D tentatively fits TRBD1 or TRBD2 (5 bases each). Germline V gives CDR1 LNHDA, CDR2 SQIVND (reference sequence). The CDR3 is made up of 14 amino acids. Trimming pared 6 bases from V and 0 bases from J, leaving 11 bases between.

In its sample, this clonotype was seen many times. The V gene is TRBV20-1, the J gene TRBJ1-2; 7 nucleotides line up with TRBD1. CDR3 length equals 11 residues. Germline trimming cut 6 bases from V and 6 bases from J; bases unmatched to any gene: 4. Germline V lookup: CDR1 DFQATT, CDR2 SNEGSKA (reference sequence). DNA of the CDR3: TGCAGTGCCGACAGGGAAGATGGCTACACCTTC. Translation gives CSADREDGYTF.

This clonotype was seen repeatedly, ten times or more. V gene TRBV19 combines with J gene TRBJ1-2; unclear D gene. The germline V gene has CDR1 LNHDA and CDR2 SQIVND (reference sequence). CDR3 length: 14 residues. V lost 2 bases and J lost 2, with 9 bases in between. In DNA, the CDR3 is TGTGCCAGTAGTATAACCGGCACAAACTATGGCTACACCTTC. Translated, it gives CASSITGTNYGYTF.

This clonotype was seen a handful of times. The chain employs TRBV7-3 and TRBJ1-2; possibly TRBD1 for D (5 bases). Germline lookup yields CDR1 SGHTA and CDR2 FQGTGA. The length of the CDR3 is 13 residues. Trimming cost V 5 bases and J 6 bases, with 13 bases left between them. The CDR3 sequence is CASSKRDGDGYTF. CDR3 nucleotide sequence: TGTGCCAGCAGCAAAAGGGACGGAGATGGCTACACCTTC.

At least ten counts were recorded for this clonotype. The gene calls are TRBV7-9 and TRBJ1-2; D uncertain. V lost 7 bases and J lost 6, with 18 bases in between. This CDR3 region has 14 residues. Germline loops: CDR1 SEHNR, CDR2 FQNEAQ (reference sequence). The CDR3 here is CASTSRAAGHGYTF. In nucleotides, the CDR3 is TGTGCCAGCACCTCGAGAGCGGCAGGACATGGCTACACCTTC.

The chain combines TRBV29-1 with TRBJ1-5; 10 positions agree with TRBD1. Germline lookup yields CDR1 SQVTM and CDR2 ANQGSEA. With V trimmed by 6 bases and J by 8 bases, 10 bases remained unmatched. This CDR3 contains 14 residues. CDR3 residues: CSVGTGVAGEPQHF. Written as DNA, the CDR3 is TGCAGCGTCGGGACAGGGGTAGCCGGGGAGCCCCAGCATTTT.

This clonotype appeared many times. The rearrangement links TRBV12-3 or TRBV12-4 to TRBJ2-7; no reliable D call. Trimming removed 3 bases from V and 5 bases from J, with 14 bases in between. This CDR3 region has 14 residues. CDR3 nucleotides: TGTGCCAGCAGTTTGGTGCCCCAAGGCGACGAGCAGTACTTC. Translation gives CASSLVPQGDEQYF.